This entry features one TCR beta chain sequence. The source of the sample is a study of blood T cell repertoires in COVID-19. As for the study in general: From the United States, Italy and Spain came samples of acute and convalescent COVID-19. T cells, B-cell-depleted T cells, or PBMCs provided the cDNA or gDNA that served as material.

The germline V and J ends were trimmed by 3 bases and 0 bases, with 13 bases remaining between them. Germline V CDR1 and CDR2: SGHNT, YENEEA. The length of the CDR3 is 16 residues. Per the authors' pipeline: By means of reference gene primer amplification, nucleated cell counts were estimated. Sequencing used immunoSEQ multiplex PCR; TCRdb keeps in-frame clones, though not all of them. The V and J calls and clone size were taken over from that table, and D and trimming were inferred from the DNA. This table holds 53,000 or so clones, about 86% found once. The clonotype originates from a man between 65 and 85 years old with active COVID-19. The V gene is TRBV11-3, the J gene TRBJ2-3, with D unclear. Sequences were obtained from peripheral blood. The CDR3 protein is CASSFVLGRSTDTQYF. The CDR3, as DNA: TGTGCCAGCAGCTTTGTTCTGGGCAGGAGCACAGATACGCAGTATTTT.